This note documents a single T cell receptor (beta chain) sequence. Its antigen is undetermined. One end of the junction varies from germline; a read error may be responsible. In the same sample, other DNA sequences code for this CDR3. This CDR3 spans 13 amino acids. The V gene's germline CDR1 is SGHNT and CDR2 YENEEA. The sample originates from a study of T cell responses to AZD1222 COVID-19 vaccine. Overall study findings and caveats: Clonal diversity was possibly underestimated; the donors were predominantly white British and more often female.

Assay used: immunoSEQ multiplex PCR; TCRdb lists only in-frame clones, some missing. Of over 70,000 clones listed, about 80% were seen once; the top ten hold about 25%. Sample: peripheral blood, taken 28 days after the second dose of the MenACWY control vaccine. The TCR originated in an adult who received the MenACWY meningococcal vaccine as a control. The chain joins TRBV11-3 to TRBJ2-7; D ambiguous. CDR3 loop: CASSLGASYEQYF. Here the CDR3 DNA reads TGTGCCAGCAGCTTAGGGGCCTCCTACGAGCAGTACTTT.